This is a list of T cell receptor beta chains from one sample in a study of blood T cell repertoires in COVID-19. Generated by immunoSEQ multiplex PCR, the TCRdb table keeps only in-frame clones and is missing some. The sample records some 290,000 clones, more than 85% being singletons. The source material was PBMCs or T cells enriched from blood (not recorded which). The receptors were gathered from a woman aged 25 to 39 who had been exposed to COVID-19. Both conserved end residues are part of each CDR3. D genes are given only for firm matches. Not every row has a clone size; where given, it reads once, few, many or a size class.

once	TRBV11-3	15	TRBD2	TRBJ2-5	CASSFSGGALETQYF	TGTGCCAGCAGTTTTAGCGGGGGGGCATTAGAGACCCAGTACTTC
few	TRBV23-1	9	NA	TRBJ1-2	CASRAGYTF	TGCGCCAGCCGAGCGGGCTACACCTTC
NA	TRBV12-3/TRBV12-4	13	NA	TRBJ1-1	CASSPGRGYEAFF	TGTGCCAGCAGTCCCGGCAGGGGCTATGAAGCTTTCTTT
NA	TRBV25-1	17	TRBD1	TRBJ1-2	CASSGQGARFALYGYTF	TGTGCCAGCTCCGGACAGGGGGCACGGTTTGCCCTCTATGGCTACACCTTC
NA	TRBV5-1	16	TRBD1	TRBJ1-2	CASSLAPGQVNYGYTF	TGCGCCAGCAGCTTGGCCCCGGGACAGGTTAACTATGGCTACACCTTC
NA	TRBV5-6	14	NA	TRBJ2-5	CASSLGATQETQYF	TGTGCCAGCAGCTTGGGAGCGACCCAAGAGACCCAGTACTTC
once	TRBV18	14	NA	TRBJ1-1	CASSPREGVTEAFF	TGTGCCAGCTCACCACGAGAGGGGGTCACTGAAGCTTTCTTT
once	TRBV19	15	TRBD1	TRBJ1-3	CASSITRTGGNTIYF	TGTGCCAGTAGTATTACACGGACAGGGGGAAACACCATATATTTT
NA	TRBV12-3/TRBV12-4	13	TRBD1	TRBJ1-1	CASRGQGYTEAFF	TGTGCCAGCAGAGGACAGGGATACACTGAAGCTTTCTTT
NA	TRBV3-1/TRBV3-2	14	TRBD2	TRBJ2-5	CASSQAGPRGGAYF	TGTGCCAGCAGCCAAGCGGGGCCGCGGGGGGGGGCGTACTTC
NA	TRBV5-6	12	NA	TRBJ1-2	CASSLASYGYTF	TGTGCCAGCAGCTTGGCGTCCTATGGCTACACCTTC
NA	TRBV9	15	NA	TRBJ1-1	CASSVVVGWDTEAFF	TGTGCCAGCAGCGTAGTTGTGGGCTGGGACACTGAAGCTTTCTTT
NA	TRBV6-1	17	TRBD1	TRBJ1-4	CASSVPGQGPLNEKLFF	TGTGCCAGCAGTGTACCGGGACAGGGCCCTCTTAATGAAAAACTGTTTTTT
NA	TRBV5-1	15	TRBD1	TRBJ2-7	CASSPGQGHSYEQYF	TGCGCCAGCAGCCCGGGACAGGGGCACTCCTACGAGCAGTACTTC
NA	TRBV7-8	16	TRBD2	TRBJ2-1	CASNLAGPSSYNEQFF	TGTGCCAGCAATCTAGCGGGACCGAGCTCCTACAATGAGCAGTTCTTC
NA	TRBV9	16	NA	TRBJ1-2	CASSAHGRTGLYGYTF	TGTGCCAGCAGCGCGCATGGGAGGACGGGATTATATGGCTACACCTTC
NA	TRBV5-4	16	NA	TRBJ1-6	CASSGAGGGNNSPLHF	TGTGCCAGCAGCGGCGCGGGGGGCGGGAATAATTCACCCCTCCACTTT
NA	TRBV10-3	14	TRBD1	TRBJ2-2	CAISDPQGPGELFF	TGTGCCATCAGTGACCCACAGGGGCCCGGGGAGCTGTTTTTT
NA	TRBV19	15	NA	TRBJ1-4	CASSTNRDLGEKLFF	TGTGCCAGTAGTACAAACAGGGATCTCGGTGAAAAACTGTTTTTT
NA	TRBV5-1	15	TRBD2	TRBJ2-7	CASSLTSGGPYEQYF	TGCGCCAGCAGCCTGACTAGCGGGGGCCCCTACGAGCAGTACTTC
NA	TRBV5-5	14	NA	TRBJ1-2	CASSRIEVRYGYTF	TGTGCCAGCAGCCGTATCGAGGTTAGGTATGGCTACACCTTC
NA	TRBV5-4	15	NA	TRBJ1-2	CASSSRKGGDYGYTF	TGTGCCAGCAGCTCACGAAAAGGGGGGGACTATGGCTACACCTTC
NA	TRBV9	15	NA	TRBJ2-1	CASSVGAGASNEQFF	TGTGCCAGCAGCGTAGGGGCAGGGGCAAGCAATGAGCAGTTCTTC
NA	TRBV24-1	13	NA	TRBJ2-5	CAAARGSGETQYF	TGTGCCGCAGCCAGGGGTAGTGGAGAGACCCAGTACTTC
NA	TRBV10-1	17	TRBD1	TRBJ1-6	CAIRDRGGICYNSPLHF	TGCGCCATCCGGGACAGGGGGGGGATATGCTATAATTCACCCCTCCACTTT
NA	TRBV3-1/TRBV3-2	20	NA	TRBJ2-6	CASSHFDTWGAGTGANVLTF	TGTGCCAGCAGCCATTTCGACACATGGGGCGCGGGAACTGGGGCCAACGTCCTGACTTTC
NA	TRBV6-5	14	TRBD1	TRBJ1-4	CASRLQGFNEKLFF	TGTGCCAGCAGATTACAGGGGTTTAATGAAAAACTGTTTTTT
once	TRBV15	14	NA	TRBJ2-2	CATSREQGSGELFF	TGTGCCACCAGCAGAGAGCAGGGAAGCGGGGAGCTGTTTTTT
NA	TRBV5-1	15	NA	TRBJ2-1	CASSLATSPYNEQFF	TGCGCCAGCAGCTTGGCGACTAGTCCTTACAATGAGCAGTTCTTC
NA	TRBV7-6	16	TRBD2	TRBJ2-5	CASSPTTRGWAGAQYF	TGTGCCAGCAGCCCAACCACTCGGGGGTGGGCGGGGGCCCAGTACTTC
NA	TRBV13	14	NA	TRBJ2-6	CASGMRSGANVLTF	TGTGCCAGCGGAATGAGGTCTGGGGCCAACGTCCTGACTTTC
NA	TRBV7-6	19	TRBD1	TRBJ1-2	CASSLGSFGTGGFGYGYTF	TGTGCCAGCAGCTTAGGGTCTTTTGGGACAGGGGGCTTTGGCTATGGCTACACCTTC
NA	TRBV18	14	NA	TRBJ2-7	CASSPPQGNYEQYF	TGTGCCAGCTCACCACCTCAGGGGAACTACGAGCAGTACTTC
NA	TRBV7-7	15	TRBD2	TRBJ2-5	CASSPVAGALETQYF	TGTGCCAGCAGCCCGGTAGCGGGAGCGCTAGAGACCCAGTACTTC
once	TRBV10-3	14	TRBD2	TRBJ2-5	CAISPSGSQETQYF	TGTGCCATCAGTCCTAGCGGGAGCCAAGAGACCCAGTACTTC
NA	TRBV7-2	17	NA	TRBJ2-4	CASSPRKVPRAGNIQYF	TGTGCCAGCAGCCCCCGTAAGGTTCCCAGGGCTGGAAACATTCAGTACTTC
NA	TRBV27	13	NA	TRBJ2-5	CASPRDSQETQYF	TGTGCCAGTCCGAGGGACTCTCAAGAGACCCAGTACTTC
NA	TRBV5-3	15	TRBD2	TRBJ2-7	CARSCRTSGDYEQYF	TGTGCCAGAAGCTGTAGGACTAGCGGGGACTACGAGCAGTACTTC
NA	TRBV3-1/TRBV3-2	15	NA	TRBJ1-1	CASSQETRADTEAFF	TGTGCCAGCAGCCAAGAAACCAGGGCCGACACTGAAGCTTTCTTT
NA	TRBV5-1	14	NA	TRBJ1-6	CASSARVLDSPLHF	TGCGCCAGCAGCGCCAGGGTTTTGGATTCACCCCTCCACTTT
NA	TRBV18	13	NA	TRBJ2-3	CASSPLWQDTQYF	TGTGCCAGCTCACCACTTTGGCAAGATACGCAGTATTTT
NA	TRBV4-2	16	TRBD1	TRBJ1-1	CASSRHPRQGNTEAFF	TGTGCCAGCAGCCGACACCCTAGACAGGGGAACACTGAAGCTTTCTTT
NA	TRBV13	14	NA	TRBJ1-2	CASSPQDTNYGYTF	TGTGCCAGCAGCCCGCAAGACACCAACTATGGCTACACCTTC
NA	TRBV19	14	TRBD2	TRBJ2-3	CASRGETSTDTQYF	TGTGCCAGTCGGGGGGAGACTAGCACAGATACGCAGTATTTT
NA	TRBV7-2	14	NA	TRBJ2-1	CASSLRGTYNEQFF	TGTGCCAGCAGCTTAAGAGGGACTTACAATGAGCAGTTCTTC
once	TRBV10-3	13	TRBD1	TRBJ2-7	CAAGQGVTYEQYF	TGTGCCGCCGGACAGGGGGTAACCTACGAGCAGTACTTC
once	TRBV7-8	15	TRBD2	TRBJ2-7	CASSLEPSGGYEQYF	TGTGCCAGCAGCTTAGAGCCTAGCGGGGGGTACGAGCAGTACTTC
NA	TRBV4-3	16	NA	TRBJ1-6	CASSQTRVSYNSPLHF	TGCGCCAGCAGCCAGACGAGGGTTTCCTATAATTCACCCCTCCACTTT
NA	TRBV7-8	15	NA	TRBJ2-3	CASSLDRGSADTQYF	TGTGCCAGCAGCCTCGACCGGGGTTCGGCAGATACGCAGTATTTT
NA	TRBV9	13	TRBD1	TRBJ2-7	CASGLDRGDEQYF	TGTGCCAGCGGCCTGGACAGGGGGGACGAGCAGTACTTC
NA	TRBV4-3	17	NA	TRBJ1-2	CASSQDLSTPGLGGYTF	TGCGCCAGCAGCCAAGATCTTTCGACACCGGGACTTGGAGGCTACACCTTC
NA	TRBV7-3	16	NA	TRBJ1-2	CASSLTHRAGRSGYTF	TGTGCCAGCAGCTTAACCCATAGGGCGGGGCGGAGTGGCTACACCTTC
NA	TRBV28	15	TRBD2	TRBJ2-7	CASSLWTGGGEEQYF	TGTGCCAGCAGTTTATGGACCGGGGGGGGCGAGGAGCAGTACTTC
NA	TRBV5-1	19	TRBD2	TRBJ2-2	CASSLAETSGGANTGELFF	TGCGCCAGCAGCTTAGCCGAGACTAGCGGGGGTGCGAACACCGGGGAGCTGTTTTTT
once	TRBV7-7	13	NA	TRBJ2-2	CASSPQSAGELFF	TGTGCCAGCAGCCCTCAATCGGCCGGGGAGCTGTTTTTT
NA	TRBV6-5	14	NA	TRBJ2-4	CASNGQLAKNIQYF	TGTGCCAGCAATGGGCAGCTAGCCAAAAACATTCAGTACTTC
NA	TRBV25-1	17	TRBD1	TRBJ1-2	CASPWTWTGGSNYGYTF	TGTGCCAGCCCATGGACCTGGACAGGGGGCTCTAACTATGGCTACACCTTC